What follows are 11 T cell receptor beta chains derived from one specimen sequenced in a study of technical replicates of blood from several donors. This table comes from immunoSEQ multiplex PCR, and its TCRdb copy is limited to in-frame clones, with some not included. The sample contains about 89,000 clones, roughly 94% of which appear only once. The sequenced sample was T cells isolated from PBMCs. The receptors come from a human donor in good health.

The CDR3 spells CASRLFTQPQHF. The CDR3 region has the DNA TGTGCCAGCAGACTATTCACTCAGCCCCAGCATTTT. V is TRBV28 and J is TRBJ1-5; D gene ambiguous. The V gene lost 6 bases and the J gene lost 6 bases, with 9 bases spanning the gap. CDR1 and CDR2 from the germline V gene are MDHEN and SYDVKM. The CDR3 is 12 residues long.

The chain joins TRBV6-5 to TRBJ2-7; possible D gene TRBD1, 7 bases. V lost 0 bases, J lost 5 bases, and 17 bases lay in between. This CDR3 has 16 amino acids. Germline values: CDR1 MNHEY, CDR2 SVGAGI. The CDR3 sequence: CASSYSVTQGEDEQYF. For the CDR3, the DNA is TGTGCCAGCAGTTACTCGGTAACTCAGGGGGAGGACGAGCAGTACTTC.

The CDR3, as DNA: TGTGCCAGCAGCCTCACTAGCTCCAGCTCCTACAATGAGCAGTTCTTC. Translation: CASSLTSSSSYNEQFF. The rearrangement links TRBV11-2 to TRBJ2-1; tentatively, D is TRBD2 (6 bases). The CDR3 length is 16 residues. Trimming took off 5 bases at V and 0 bases at J, with 14 bases between the two ends. Germline CDR1 is SGHAT and CDR2 is FQNNGV.

The rearrangement joins TRBV6-4 to TRBJ2-1; no reliable D call. The CDR3 spans 13 residues. Looked up from germline, CDR1 is MRHNA and CDR2 is SNTAGT. The ends were cut back, 4 bases at V and 8 bases at J, with 12 bases in the middle. This CDR3 is CASSVLAGDEQFF. The CDR3 DNA reads TGTGCCAGCAGTGTCTTAGCCGGCGATGAGCAGTTCTTC.

This clone was seen just once. This rearrangement joins TRBV9 to TRBJ2-7, with 7 nucleotides matching TRBD2. With 4 bases clipped from V and 5 bases from J, the junction kept 12 bases outside the gene matches. This CDR3 has 15 residues. The germline V gene encodes CDR1 SGDLS and CDR2 YYNGEE. The CDR3 protein is CASSPLGEGSHEQYF. In DNA, the CDR3 is TGTGCCAGCAGCCCACTAGGGGAGGGTTCCCACGAGCAGTACTTC.

The CDR3 DNA sequence: TGTGCCAGCAGCTTAGGGGACAGCCTATCCAATGAGCAGTTCTTC. Translated: CASSLGDSLSNEQFF. The chain recombines TRBV5-4 with TRBJ2-1; 7 nucleotides line up with TRBD1. V gave up 2 bases and J gave up 6 bases; unmatched junction bases: 8. CDR1 and CDR2 from the germline V gene are SGHNT and YYREEE (reference sequence). The CDR3 covers 15 residues.

CDR3 amino acids: CASSLADGRGNTIYF. As DNA, the CDR3 is TGCGCCAGCAGCTTGGCCGATGGCAGGGGAAACACCATATATTTT. The chain recombines TRBV5-1 with TRBJ1-3; D is unclear. Trimming cost V 0 bases and J 4 bases, with 11 bases left between them. CDR3 length equals 15 residues. CDR1 and CDR2 (germline): SGHRS, YFSETQ.

The V gene is TRBV6-1, the J gene TRBJ2-5; 7 nucleotides align to TRBD1. The germline gives CDR1 MNHNS, CDR2 SASEGT. V lost 2 bases, J lost 5 bases, and 8 bases stayed unmatched. The CDR3 loop spans 15 amino acids. This CDR3 is CASSESPGGTETQYF. The CDR3 nucleotides read TGTGCCAGCAGTGAAAGCCCAGGGGGAACGGAGACCCAGTACTTC.

This chain links TRBV5-1 with TRBJ2-7; the match to TRBD2 covers 9 bases. The CDR3 totals 13 residues. Germline assignment: CDR1 SGHRS and CDR2 YFSETQ. The trim removed 4 bases at V and 7 bases at J, leaving 6 bases unmatched. The CDR3 DNA reads as TGCGCCAGCAGCCCCGGGACTAGCTGGGAGCAGTACTTC. This gives the protein CASSPGTSWEQYF.

V gene TRBV11-2 combines with J gene TRBJ2-7; 12 nucleotides match TRBD2. This CDR3 contains 14 residues. The junction had 3 bases not matched to a gene; V was cut back by 6 bases and J by 3 bases. Germline CDR1 SGHAT, CDR2 FQNNGV. The CDR3 region is CASRTLAGGYEQYF. The CDR3 DNA reads as TGTGCCAGCAGGACACTAGCGGGAGGCTACGAGCAGTACTTC.

The chain carries TRBV6-6 and TRBJ2-7; D ambiguous. The CDR3 consists of 12 residues. The V gene lost 0 bases and the J gene lost 5 bases, with 5 bases spanning the gap. In germline, CDR1 is MNHNY, CDR2 SVGAGI (reference sequence). The CDR3 reads CASSYSGDEQYF. The CDR3 nucleotides are TGTGCCAGCAGTTACTCGGGCGACGAGCAGTACTTC.